The subject of this entry is one T cell receptor (beta chain). The data were obtained in a study of long-term antiretroviral therapy in people with HIV. Investigators performed immunoSEQ version v3.0 at survey level. This table comes from immunoSEQ multiplex PCR, and its TCRdb copy is limited to in-frame clones, with some not included. Among some 13,000 clones listed, 60% to 80% were seen once. CDR1 is MNHEY, CDR2 SMNVEV, per germline (reference sequence). The CDR3 loop spans 16 amino acids. Germline trimming cut 4 bases from V and 3 bases from J; bases unmatched to any gene: 9. Each participant with HIV received care in the United States.

This rearrangement joins TRBV27 to TRBJ2-1; TRBD2 agrees at 7 bases. This TCR derives from a woman younger than 35 with HIV. Sequenced here: unsorted PBMCs, sampled 1.3 years after starting antiretroviral therapy. Here the CDR3 reads CASSSPRESSYNEQFF. In nucleotides, the CDR3 is TGTGCCAGCAGTTCTCCGCGGGAGTCCAGCTACAATGAGCAGTTCTTC.